This T cell receptor beta chain was documented in a study of blood T cell repertoires in COVID-19. Background on the study: Italy, Spain and the United States were the sources of the convalescent and acute COVID-19 samples. T cells, B-cell-depleted T cells, or PBMCs provided the cDNA or gDNA that served as material.

A few counts support this clone. The V gene's germline CDR1 is SGDLS and CDR2 YYNGEE. This CDR3 has 14 residues. Unmatched junction bases numbered 7, after V lost 5 bases and J lost 5 bases. Assay used: immunoSEQ multiplex PCR; TCRdb lists only in-frame clones, some missing. The table shows tens of thousands of clones, with 75% to 90% occurring only once. Sequenced sample: peripheral blood. The V gene is TRBV9, the J gene TRBJ2-1, with 7 bases aligning to TRBD1. The source of this sequence is a human donor in a cohort sampled during active COVID-19. The CDR3 loop is CASSSTGRNNEQFF. In DNA form, the CDR3 reads TGTGCCAGCAGTTCGACAGGGAGAAACAATGAGCAGTTCTTC.